The text below deals with one TCR beta chain. Antigen specificity is unknown. One junction end disagrees with the germline gene, perhaps due to a read error. The data belong to a study of cytomegalovirus exposure and HLA in healthy donors. Study information: Out of approximately 170 million T cells, an earlier analysis found around 120 million unique TCR beta sequences in total. Study results and caveats: Sequences of the TCR beta chain were said to predict the HLA-A and HLA-B alleles of most subjects accurately.

The CDR3 covers 13 residues. Germline loops: CDR1 MNHEY, CDR2 SVGAGI. The PCR ran on 60 Vbeta and 13 Jbeta primers. Clones were read by immunoSEQ multiplex PCR, and TCRdb kept only the in-frame ones, dropping some. Here the sample spans 140,000 to 150,000 clones, under 85% being singletons. The rearrangement links TRBV6-5 to TRBJ2-2; 9 bases match TRBD1. Source material: PBMCs. The TCR was taken from a woman aged 35 to 49 in good health and CMV-seropositive. The CDR3 DNA is TGTGCCAGCAGTTACGACCGACAGGGGGGGCTGTTTTTT. Encoded protein: CASSYDRQGGLFF.